This T cell receptor beta chain was identified in a study of T cell responses to AZD1222 COVID-19 vaccine. Study outcomes and limitations: Repertoire collection took place solely once the T cell response had peaked. Donors in the cohort were predominantly white British and more often female, and clonal diversity was possibly underestimated. Rises in breadth and depth of Spike-specific TCRs came after two AZD1222 doses.

Data came from immunoSEQ multiplex PCR; TCRdb stores just in-frame clones and leaves some out. The top ten hold roughly 1.6% of the sample, which has roughly 130,000 clones, approximately 85% seen once. V lost 3 bases and J lost 6, with 12 bases in between. CDR1 DFQATT and CDR2 SNEGSKA come from the germline V gene (reference sequence). The CDR3 runs to 13 residues. On this clone: Its target is unknown.

This sample comprised peripheral blood, obtained on day 0 of AZD1222 vaccination. The origin of this receptor is an adult in good health. The chain carries TRBV20-1 and TRBJ1-5; D not resolved. The CDR3 region is CSASKGSGQPQHF. CDR3 bases: TGCAGTGCTAGTAAAGGATCTGGTCAGCCCCAGCATTTT.